This T cell receptor beta chain was captured by sequencing in a study of T cell changes during pregnancy in multiple sclerosis. Data came from immunoSEQ multiplex PCR; TCRdb stores just in-frame clones and leaves some out. The sample yields almost 50,000 clones, approximately 94% seen once. Sequencing used CD4+ T cells from peripheral blood mononuclear cells, obtained in the third trimester of pregnancy. This TCR came from a female donor with multiple sclerosis, enrolled in a pregnancy study.

The CDR3 nucleotides read TGTGCCAGCGCGACAGGGGTTATGGAGACCCAGTACTTC. Residues: CASATGVMETQYF. The gene calls are TRBV2 and TRBJ2-5; TRBD1 matches 8 bases. Germline lookup yields CDR1 SNHLY and CDR2 FYNNEI. Unmatched junction bases numbered 7, after V lost 8 bases and J lost 5 bases. The CDR3 runs to 13 residues.